This T cell receptor beta chain was found in a study of T cell changes during pregnancy in multiple sclerosis. Clones were read by immunoSEQ multiplex PCR, and TCRdb kept only the in-frame ones, dropping some. This sample yields approximately 40,000 clones, of which 80% to 95% are seen a single time; about 0.75% belongs to the top ten. The receptor comes from a female donor with multiple sclerosis, enrolled in a pregnancy study. This material consisted of CD4+ T cells from peripheral blood mononuclear cells, taken before pregnancy.

CDR3 sequence (DNA): TGTGCCAGCGGACTAGCGGGAGGTGAGACCCAGTACTTC. Translated, it gives CASGLAGGETQYF. This rearrangement joins TRBV7-2 to TRBJ2-5; 14 nucleotides align to TRBD2. Per germline, CDR1 SGHTA and CDR2 FQGNSA. Trimming cost V 8 bases and J 5 bases; bases outside gene matches: 1. This CDR3 has 13 residues.